This TCR beta chain was observed in a study of T cells after yellow fever vaccination. In the study overall: The fractions with low cell numbers were processed using SMART-Seq v4 Ultra Low Input. Overall study results and limits: Most primary-vaccination clones recurred post-booster (around 95% CD4, around 90% CD8).

Synthesis of TCR cDNA relied on 5'RACE template switching, which attached a universal primer site and UMIs. TCRdb re-called the 5' RACE reads with MiXCR, one entry per CDR3 protein. There are hundreds of thousands of distinct CDR3 sequences in the sample; roughly an eighth occur only once, and around 14% lies in the top ten. Germline CDR1 is LGHNA and CDR2 is YSLEER. The CDR3 sequence is 18 residues long. Trimming removed 4 bases from V and 2 bases from J, with 23 bases in between. Concerning this clonotype itself: The antigen is not known.

The chain uses TRBV4-3 and TRBJ1-1; D call uncertain. The TCR sequence derives from a man aged 25 to 45 who received the YFV17D yellow fever vaccine. The sample in question was PBMCs, obtained on the day of the yellow fever booster vaccination. The CDR3 DNA is TGCGCCAGCAGCCGACATTCCGCTGGAGAAGTGGGCAACACTGAAGCTTTCTTT. Encoded protein: CASSRHSAGEVGNTEAFF.